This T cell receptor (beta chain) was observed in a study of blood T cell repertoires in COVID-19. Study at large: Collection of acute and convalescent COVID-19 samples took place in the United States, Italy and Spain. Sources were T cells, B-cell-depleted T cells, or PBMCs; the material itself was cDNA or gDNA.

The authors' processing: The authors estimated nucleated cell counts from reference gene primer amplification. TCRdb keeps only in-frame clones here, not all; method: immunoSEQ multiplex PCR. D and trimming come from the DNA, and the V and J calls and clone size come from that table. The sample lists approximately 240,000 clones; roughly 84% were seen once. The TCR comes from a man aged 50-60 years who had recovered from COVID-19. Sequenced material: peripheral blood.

The CDR3 sequence is CASSGGLAGPYEQYF. The CDR3 nucleotides are TGTGCCAGCAGCGGCGGACTAGCGGGCCCCTACGAGCAGTACTTC. The chain carries TRBV13 and TRBJ2-7; TRBD2 aligns across 11 bases. This CDR3 comprises 15 residues. The V and J ends lost 5 bases and 2 bases, in that order; junction bases with no gene match: 5. Germline-derived CDR1 and CDR2 are PRHDT and FYEKMQ (reference sequence).